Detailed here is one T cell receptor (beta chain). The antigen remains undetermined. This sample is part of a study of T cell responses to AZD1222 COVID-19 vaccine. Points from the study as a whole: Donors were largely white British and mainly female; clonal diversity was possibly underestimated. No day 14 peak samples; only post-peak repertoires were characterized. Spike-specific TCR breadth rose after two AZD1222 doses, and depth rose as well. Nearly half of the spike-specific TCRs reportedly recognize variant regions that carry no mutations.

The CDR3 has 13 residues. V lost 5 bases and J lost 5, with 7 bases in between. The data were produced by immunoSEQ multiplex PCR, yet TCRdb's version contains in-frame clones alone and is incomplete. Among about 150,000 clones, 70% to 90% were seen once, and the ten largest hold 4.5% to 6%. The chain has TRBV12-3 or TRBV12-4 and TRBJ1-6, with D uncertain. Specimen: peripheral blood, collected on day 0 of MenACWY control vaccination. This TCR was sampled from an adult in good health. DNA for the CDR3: TGTGCCAGCAGTCCAACGAATAATTCACCCCTCCACTTT. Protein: CASSPTNNSPLHF.